This T cell receptor (beta chain) emerged from a study of radiation and T cells in renal cell carcinoma. Germline-derived CDR1 and CDR2 are SGHNT and YYREEE (reference sequence). V dropped 4 bases and J dropped 1 base, with 11 bases sitting between them. The CDR3 is 15 amino acids. To note about this clone: Its cognate antigen is unknown.

Study-level results: In blood, top tumor clones expanded by 2 weeks, shrinking by 4.

Sequencing was performed with immunoSEQ multiplex PCR; in TCRdb, only in-frame clones are kept and a portion is missing. The sample consists of about 150,000 clones, roughly 90% of them appearing once. As for time point: baseline pretreatment blood. This sample's treatment: 15 Gy SBRT to primary tumor, nephrectomy 4 weeks later. This receptor was identified in a woman aged 50 to 60 with renal cell carcinoma. Sequenced here: blood, sampled from a patient whose treatment included radiotherapy and nephrectomy. V usage is TRBV5-4 and J usage is TRBJ2-2; perhaps TRBD2 as D (5 bases). The CDR3 is CASSPDYMNTGELFF. The CDR3 coding sequence is TGTGCCAGCAGCCCCGACTATATGAACACCGGGGAGCTGTTTTTT.